One T cell receptor (beta chain) is described in this entry. Assay used: immunoSEQ multiplex PCR; TCRdb lists only in-frame clones, some missing. The sample has approximately 26,000 clones; 70% to 90% are singletons. The data derive from a study of blood T cell repertoires in COVID-19. Sequencing was carried out using peripheral blood. This TCR came from a human donor in a cohort sampled during active COVID-19.

In DNA, the CDR3 is TGTGCCAGCAGCCAAGCGGGCAGGGAAGGTAACTATGGCTACACCTTC. Translation gives CASSQAGREGNYGYTF. The gene calls are TRBV3-1 (or the pseudogene TRBV3-2) and TRBJ1-2; TRBD1 is a possible D gene (5 bases). V lost 1 base and J lost 1, with 13 bases in between. The CDR3 runs to 16 residues. CDR1 is LGHDT and CDR2 is YNNKEL in the germline V gene (reference sequence).